This T cell receptor (beta chain) is from a study of tumor-infiltrating lymphocytes in primary liver carcinoma. Study-level points and caveats: Researchers found tumor-adjacent and tumor-blood pairs overlapped less than tumor region pairs.

Co-extracted RNA and DNA came from around 18-30 mg of unsorted bulk tissue. Constant-region priming of roughly 0.45 ug total RNA yielded TCR beta cDNA. Amplification in three nested multiplex PCR rounds with slightly modified ARM-PCR gave rise to TCR beta libraries. A C-beta reverse primer was combined with TRBV1-TRBV30 forward primers in the first two PCR rounds, and each round had about 10 cycles. TCRdb re-called the multiplex PCR reads with MiXCR, one entry per CDR3 protein. The sample contains about 96,000 distinct CDR3 sequences, 65% to 70% of which appear only once. This clonotype was seen ten or more times. The antigen is unknown. An end of the junction does not agree with germline; a read error may underlie this. Germline assignment: CDR1 PRHDT and CDR2 FYEKMQ (reference sequence). The CDR3 is made up of 13 amino acids.

The sequencing input was tumor-adjacent normal liver tissue. The rearrangement joins TRBV13 to TRBJ2-7; 7 bases agree with TRBD1. The clonotype was recovered from a man between 35 and 55 years old with primary liver carcinoma and hepatitis B virus infection. CDR3 in DNA: TGTGCCAGCAGCCTAGGACAGGACTACGAGCAGTACTTC. As protein: CASSLGQDYEQYF.